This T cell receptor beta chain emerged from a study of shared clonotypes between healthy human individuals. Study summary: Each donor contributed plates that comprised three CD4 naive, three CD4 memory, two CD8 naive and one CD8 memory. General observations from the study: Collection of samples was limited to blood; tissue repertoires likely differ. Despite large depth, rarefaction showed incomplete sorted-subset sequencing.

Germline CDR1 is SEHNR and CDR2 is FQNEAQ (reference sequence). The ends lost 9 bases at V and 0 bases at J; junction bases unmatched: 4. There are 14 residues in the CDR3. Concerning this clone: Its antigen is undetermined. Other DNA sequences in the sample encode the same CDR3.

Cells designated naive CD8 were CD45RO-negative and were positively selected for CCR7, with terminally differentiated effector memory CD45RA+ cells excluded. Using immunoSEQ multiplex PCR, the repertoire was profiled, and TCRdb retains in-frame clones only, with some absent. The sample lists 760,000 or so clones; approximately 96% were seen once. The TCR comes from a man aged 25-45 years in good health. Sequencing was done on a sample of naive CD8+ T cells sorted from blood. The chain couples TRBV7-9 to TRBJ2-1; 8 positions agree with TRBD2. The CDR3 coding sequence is TGTGCCAGTAGAGCGGGGGTCTCCTACAATGAGCAGTTCTTC. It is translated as CASRAGVSYNEQFF.